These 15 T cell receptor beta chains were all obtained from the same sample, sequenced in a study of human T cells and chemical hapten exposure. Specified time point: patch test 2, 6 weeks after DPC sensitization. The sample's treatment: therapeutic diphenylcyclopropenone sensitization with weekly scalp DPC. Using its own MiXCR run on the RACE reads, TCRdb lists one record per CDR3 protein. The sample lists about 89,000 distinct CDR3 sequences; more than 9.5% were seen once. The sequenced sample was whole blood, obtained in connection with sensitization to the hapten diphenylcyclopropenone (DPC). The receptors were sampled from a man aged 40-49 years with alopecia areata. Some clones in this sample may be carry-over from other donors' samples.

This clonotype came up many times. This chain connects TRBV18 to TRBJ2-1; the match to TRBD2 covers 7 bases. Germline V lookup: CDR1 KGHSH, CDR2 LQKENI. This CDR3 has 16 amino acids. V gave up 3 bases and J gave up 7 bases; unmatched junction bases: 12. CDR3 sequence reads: CASSPKAGISSNEQFF. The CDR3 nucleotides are TGTGCCAGCTCACCTAAAGCGGGAATAAGTTCTAATGAGCAGTTCTTC.

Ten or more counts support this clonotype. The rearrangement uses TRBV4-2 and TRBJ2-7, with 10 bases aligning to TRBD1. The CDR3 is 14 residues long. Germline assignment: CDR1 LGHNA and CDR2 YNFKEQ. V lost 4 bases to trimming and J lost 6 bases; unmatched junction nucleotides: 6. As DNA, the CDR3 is TGTGCCAGCAGCCCTCCGGACAGGGGGAGCGAGCAGTACTTC. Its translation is CASSPPDRGSEQYF.

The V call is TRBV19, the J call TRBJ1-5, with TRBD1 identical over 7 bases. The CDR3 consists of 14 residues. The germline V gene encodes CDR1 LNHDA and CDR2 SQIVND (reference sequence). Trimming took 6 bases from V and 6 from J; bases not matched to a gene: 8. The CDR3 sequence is CASRLTGDPQPQHF. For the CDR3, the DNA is TGTGCCAGTAGATTAACAGGGGATCCTCAGCCCCAGCATTTT.

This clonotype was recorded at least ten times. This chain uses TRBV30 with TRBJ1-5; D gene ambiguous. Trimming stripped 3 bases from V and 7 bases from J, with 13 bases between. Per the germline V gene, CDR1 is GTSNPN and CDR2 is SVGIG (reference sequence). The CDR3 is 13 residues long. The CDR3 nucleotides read TGTGCCTGGAGAATGGCGGGGAGCCAGCCCCAGCATTTT. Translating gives CAWRMAGSQPQHF.

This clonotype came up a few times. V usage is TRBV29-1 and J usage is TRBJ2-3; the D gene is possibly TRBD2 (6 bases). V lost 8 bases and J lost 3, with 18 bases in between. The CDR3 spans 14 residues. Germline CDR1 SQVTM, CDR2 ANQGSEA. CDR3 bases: TGCAGCTCGAGCGGGCCCGCGGATACAGATACGCAGTATTTT. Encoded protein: CSSSGPADTDTQYF.

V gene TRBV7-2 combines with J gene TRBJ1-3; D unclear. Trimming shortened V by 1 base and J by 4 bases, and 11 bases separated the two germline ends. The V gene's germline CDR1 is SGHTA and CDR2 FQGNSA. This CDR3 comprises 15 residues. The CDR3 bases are TGTGCCAGCAGCTTAGTAGGGTTGCGAGGAAACACCATATATTTT. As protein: CASSLVGLRGNTIYF.

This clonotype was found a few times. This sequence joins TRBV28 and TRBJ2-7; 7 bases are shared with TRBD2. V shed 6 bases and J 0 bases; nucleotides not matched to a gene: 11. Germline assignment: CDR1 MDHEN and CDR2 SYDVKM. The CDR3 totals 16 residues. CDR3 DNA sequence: TGTGCCAGCAGCCCCCAGGGAGGGGTTAGCTCCTACGAGCAGTACTTC. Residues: CASSPQGGVSSYEQYF.

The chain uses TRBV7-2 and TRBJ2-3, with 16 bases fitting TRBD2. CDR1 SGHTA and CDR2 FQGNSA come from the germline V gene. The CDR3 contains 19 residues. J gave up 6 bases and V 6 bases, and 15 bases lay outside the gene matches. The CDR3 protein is CASSMIIPGLAGGLDTQYF. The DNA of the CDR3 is TGTGCCAGCAGTATGATAATTCCGGGACTAGCGGGAGGGCTGGATACGCAGTATTTT.

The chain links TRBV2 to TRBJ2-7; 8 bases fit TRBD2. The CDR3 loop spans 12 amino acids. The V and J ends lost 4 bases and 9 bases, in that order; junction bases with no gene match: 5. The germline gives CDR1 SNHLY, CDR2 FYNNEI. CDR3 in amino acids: CASSAGLAGQYV. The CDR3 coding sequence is TGTGCCAGCAGTGCCGGACTAGCCGGGCAGTACGTC.

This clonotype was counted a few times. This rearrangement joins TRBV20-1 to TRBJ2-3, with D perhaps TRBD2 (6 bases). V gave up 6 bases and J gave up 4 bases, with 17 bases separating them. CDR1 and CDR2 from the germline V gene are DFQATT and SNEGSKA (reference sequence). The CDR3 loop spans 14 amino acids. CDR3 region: CSAPEAGLSDTQYF. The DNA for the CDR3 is TGCAGTGCGCCCGAGGCGGGACTGTCAGATACGCAGTATTTT.

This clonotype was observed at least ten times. This chain's CDR3 is CASRSGGDYEQYV. DNA for the CDR3: TGTGCCAGCAGGAGTGGAGGGGACTACGAGCAGTACGTC. The V call is TRBV2, the J call TRBJ2-7; D may be TRBD2 (6 bases). The germline CDR1 and CDR2 sequences are SNHLY and FYNNEI. CDR3 length: 13 residues. The V gene lost 6 bases and the J gene lost 3 bases, with 12 bases spanning the gap.

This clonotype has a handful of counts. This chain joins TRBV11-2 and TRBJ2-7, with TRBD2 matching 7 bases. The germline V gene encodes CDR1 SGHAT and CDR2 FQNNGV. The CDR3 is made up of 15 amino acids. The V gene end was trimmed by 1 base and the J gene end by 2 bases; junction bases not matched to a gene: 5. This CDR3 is CASSLALAGAYEQYF. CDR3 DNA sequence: TGTGCCAGCAGCTTAGCCTTAGCGGGCGCCTACGAGCAGTACTTC.

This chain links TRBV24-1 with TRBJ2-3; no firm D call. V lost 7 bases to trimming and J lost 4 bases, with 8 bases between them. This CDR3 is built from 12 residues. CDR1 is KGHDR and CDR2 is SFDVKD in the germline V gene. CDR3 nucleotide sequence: TGTGCCACCAGGGCCGCGGCAGATACGCAGTATTTT. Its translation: CATRAAADTQYF.

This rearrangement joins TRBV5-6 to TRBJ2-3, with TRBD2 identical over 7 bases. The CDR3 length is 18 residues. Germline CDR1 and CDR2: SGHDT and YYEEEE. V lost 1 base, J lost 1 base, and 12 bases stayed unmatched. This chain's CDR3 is CASSLTGGSGFGTDTQYF. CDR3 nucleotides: TGTGCCAGCAGCTTGACGGGCGGGAGTGGATTTGGCACAGATACGCAGTATTTT. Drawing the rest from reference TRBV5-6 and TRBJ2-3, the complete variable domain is DAGVTQSPTHLIKTRGQQVTLRCSPKSGHDTVSWYQQALGQGPQFIFQYYEEEERQRGNFPDRFSGHQFPNYSSELNVNALLLGDSALYLCASSLTGGSGFGTDTQYFGPGTRLTVL.

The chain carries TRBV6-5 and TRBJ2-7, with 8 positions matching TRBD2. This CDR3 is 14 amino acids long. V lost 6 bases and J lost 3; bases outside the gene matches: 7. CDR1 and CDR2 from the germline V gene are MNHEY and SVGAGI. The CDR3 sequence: CASRASGSFYEQYF. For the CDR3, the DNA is TGTGCCAGCAGAGCTAGCGGGTCTTTCTACGAGCAGTACTTC.